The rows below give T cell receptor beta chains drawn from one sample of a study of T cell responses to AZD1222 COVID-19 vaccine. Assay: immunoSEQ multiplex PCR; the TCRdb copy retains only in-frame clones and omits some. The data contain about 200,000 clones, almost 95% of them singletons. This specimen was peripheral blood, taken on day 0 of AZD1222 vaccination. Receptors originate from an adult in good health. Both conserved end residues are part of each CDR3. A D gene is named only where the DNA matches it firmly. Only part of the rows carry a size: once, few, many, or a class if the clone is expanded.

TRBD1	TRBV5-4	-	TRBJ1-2	TGTGCCAGCAGCTCGGGACAGGGTATTGGCGGCTACACCTTC	CASSSGQGIGGYTF
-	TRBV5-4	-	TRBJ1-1	TGTGCCAGCAGCGGGGATATTATGACTGAAGCTTTCTTT	CASSGDIMTEAFF
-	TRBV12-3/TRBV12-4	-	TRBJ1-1	TGTGCCAGCAGTCTTGGATCACGAGCTTTCTTT	CASSLGSRAFF
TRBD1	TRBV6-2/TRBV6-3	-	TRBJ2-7	TGTGCCAGCAGTACGCCCGGGACAGGGGGCGCGCATAAGCAGTACTTC	CASSTPGTGGAHKQYF
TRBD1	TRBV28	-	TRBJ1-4	TGTGCCAGCAGCGGGACAGGGGGCTATGAAAAACTGTTTTTT	CASSGTGGYEKLFF
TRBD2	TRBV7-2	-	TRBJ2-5	TGTGCCAGCAGCCCTATGGGGGGGCAAGAGACCCAGTACTTC	CASSPMGGQETQYF
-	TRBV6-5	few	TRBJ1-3	TGTGCCAGCAGTAAGGGCGTCGTCTCTGGAAACACCATATATTTT	CASSKGVVSGNTIYF
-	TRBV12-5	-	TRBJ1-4	TGTGCTAGTGGTTCGCCCGACCCTCATGCAACTAATGAAAAACTGTTTTTT	CASGSPDPHATNEKLFF
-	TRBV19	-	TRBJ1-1	TGTGCCAGTAGTGTTTACCCGGCGAACACTGAAGCTTTCTTT	CASSVYPANTEAFF
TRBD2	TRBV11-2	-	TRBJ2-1	TGTGCCAGCAGTCTTAAAAACCTGGGGGGGTACAATGAGCAGTTCTTC	CASSLKNLGGYNEQFF
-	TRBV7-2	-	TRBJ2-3	TGTGCCAGCAGCTCCCTTTCCAGGGGAGATACGCAGTATTTT	CASSSLSRGDTQYF
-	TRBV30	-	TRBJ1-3	TGTGCCTGGAGTGCAGGTCACTCTGGAAACACCATATATTTT	CAWSAGHSGNTIYF
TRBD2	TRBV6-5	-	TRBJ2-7	TGTGCCAGCAGACCCGGGGGGACCCAGTACGAGCAGTACTTC	CASRPGGTQYEQYF
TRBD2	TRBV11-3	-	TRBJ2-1	TGTGCCAGCAGCTTAGATAGCGGGGGGCTCGGTTCCTACAATGAGCAGTTCTTC	CASSLDSGGLGSYNEQFF
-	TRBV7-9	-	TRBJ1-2	TGTGCCAGCAGCTTACTAGCTCTAGGGGGATATGGCTACACCTTC	CASSLLALGGYGYTF
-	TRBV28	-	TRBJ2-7	TGTGCCAGCAGCTTAGGACTCTACGAGCAGTACTTC	CASSLGLYEQYF
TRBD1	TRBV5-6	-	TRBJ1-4	TGTGCCAGCAGCCTTAAGGGGACAGGGACTGAAAAACTGTTTTTT	CASSLKGTGTEKLFF
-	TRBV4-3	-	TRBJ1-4	TGCGCCAGCAGCCAAAGGACGGTCGTGGAAAAACTGTTTTTT	CASSQRTVVEKLFF
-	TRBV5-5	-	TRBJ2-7	TGTGCCAGCAGCCCTAGGGACATCTCCTACGAGCAGTACTTC	CASSPRDISYEQYF
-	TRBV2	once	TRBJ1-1	TGCCTTACGGCCCGGGAGACTGAAGCTTTCTTT	CLTARETEAFF
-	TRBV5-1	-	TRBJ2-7	TGCGCCAGCAGCTGGACAGATACCTACGAGCAGTACTTC	CASSWTDTYEQYF
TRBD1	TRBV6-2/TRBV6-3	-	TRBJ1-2	TGTGCCAGCAGTTCGCCCGACCGCGGGACAGCCTATGGCTACACCTTC	CASSSPDRGTAYGYTF
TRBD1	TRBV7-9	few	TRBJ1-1	TGTGCCAGCAGCCCAACACAGGGGGCCTTTGACACTGAAGCTTTCTTT	CASSPTQGAFDTEAFF
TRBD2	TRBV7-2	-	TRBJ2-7	TGTGCCAGCAGCAGCACTTACGGGGGGGCTTACGAGCAGTACTTC	CASSSTYGGAYEQYF
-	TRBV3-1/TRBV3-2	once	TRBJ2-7	TGTGCCAGCAGCCAAGCCTACGAGCAGTACTTC	CASSQAYEQYF
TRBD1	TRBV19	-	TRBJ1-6	TGTGCCAGTAGGGCCGGACAGGGTATAAATTCACCCCTCCACTTT	CASRAGQGINSPLHF
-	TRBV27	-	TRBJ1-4	TGTGCCAGCAGACCTCAGGGTTCTACTAATGAAAAACTGTTTTTT	CASRPQGSTNEKLFF
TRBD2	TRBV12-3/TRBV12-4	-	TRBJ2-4	TGTGCCGCAAGCGGGGGGGTTGGAAACATTCAGTACTTC	CAASGGVGNIQYF
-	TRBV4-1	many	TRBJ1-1	TGCGCCAGCAGCCAAGGGACGGTGGGCACCCGCACTGAAGCTTTCTTT	CASSQGTVGTRTEAFF
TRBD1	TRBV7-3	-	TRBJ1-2	TGTGCCAGCAGCTTGACTGGACAGGGAGCAGATGGCTACACCTTC	CASSLTGQGADGYTF
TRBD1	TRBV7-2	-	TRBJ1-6	TGTGCCAGCACCAAACAGGGGGCCGGATCACCCCTCCACTTT	CASTKQGAGSPLHF
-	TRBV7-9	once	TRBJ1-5	TGTGCCAGCAGCTTATGGGGCTCGGCCACTCAGCCCCAGCATTTT	CASSLWGSATQPQHF
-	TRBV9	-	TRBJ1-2	TGTGCCAGCAGCGTAAACGCCAGGGAAGGCTATGGCTACACCTTC	CASSVNAREGYGYTF
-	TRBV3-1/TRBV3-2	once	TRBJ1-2	TGTGCCAGCAGCCAAGATGGTCCGGGGGCGACCTTC	CASSQDGPGATF
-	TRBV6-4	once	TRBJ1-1	TGTGCCAGCGTAGGAGGACATTTGAACACTGAAGCTTTCTTT	CASVGGHLNTEAFF